This paragraph covers one T cell receptor beta chain sequence. What it binds is not known. The germline gives CDR1 WSHSY, CDR2 SAAADI. The length of the CDR3 is 17 residues. V shed 2 bases and J shed 14 bases, with 28 bases lying between them. There were TCR beta CDR3 regions amplified from RNA transcripts. Primed by the HTBI set, a first-round RT-PCR was run on the TCR CDR3. TCRdb itself ran the multiplex PCR reads through MiXCR, one entry per CDR3 protein. The table shows about 510,000 distinct CDR3 sequences, with 46% occurring only once. This entry belongs to a study of T cells in Graves' hyperthyroidism and ophthalmopathy. Study-level results: Researchers found most expanded thyroid clonotypes above 0.001 in blood as well.

Material for sequencing was peripheral blood or thyroid tissue (not recorded which). The source is an adult woman with Graves' disease, either hyperthyroidism or ophthalmopathy (not recorded which). The J gene is TRBJ2-1, the V gene TRBV10-2, with D possibly TRBD2 on 7 matching bases. The CDR3 sequence: CASSERGVGAGDPLEFF. In nucleotides, the CDR3 is TGCGCCAGCAGTGAGAGGGGGGTTGGCGCGGGAGACCCGCTGGAGTTCTTC.